Listed below are T cell receptor beta chains from one sample, sequenced in a study of T cell responses to AZD1222 COVID-19 vaccine. Sequenced by immunoSEQ multiplex PCR; TCRdb stores in-frame clones only, minus some. The sample consists of approximately 88,000 clones, around 73% of them appearing once. The input for sequencing was peripheral blood, taken on day 0 of AZD1222 vaccination. The receptors derive from an adult in good health. CDR3s include the opening cysteine and the closing phenylalanine or tryptophan.

V,J,CDR3
TRBV19,TRBJ2-3,CASSTISGTATDAQYF
TRBV23-1,TRBJ1-1,CASRDRGYEMNTEAFF
TRBV19,TRBJ1-1,CASSIGIENTEAFF
TRBV6-5,TRBJ1-1,CASKRERSTEAFF
TRBV28,TRBJ2-7,CASSHGLAGRYEQYF
TRBV18,TRBJ2-5,CASSQYQETQYF
TRBV3-1/TRBV3-2,TRBJ1-2,CASSQDIASPNIYYGYTF
TRBV4-2,TRBJ1-5,CASSPNHGQHQPQHF
TRBV19,TRBJ2-5,CASSPSGRETQYF
TRBV14,TRBJ2-7,CASSQDQETRQYF
TRBV5-4,TRBJ2-1,CASSAIQTTLNEQFF
TRBV28,TRBJ1-2,CASSVPTDYGYTF
TRBV7-8,TRBJ2-1,CASSLEDISGHEQFF
TRBV7-9,TRBJ1-2,CASSLQDGGYTF
TRBV5-5,TRBJ2-3,CASSLRGQGITDTQYF
TRBV28,TRBJ2-7,CASSPSGAGGMEQYF
TRBV27,TRBJ2-1,CASSPTHDLVRWFF
TRBV11-2,TRBJ1-3,CASRKQGFGNTIYF
TRBV18,TRBJ2-6,CASSPMGLAAGANVLTF
TRBV30,TRBJ2-4,CAWSVSDIQYF
TRBV10-3,TRBJ2-7,CAITPSGRASEQYF
TRBV18,TRBJ2-2,CASSPPGQGPGELFF
TRBV19,TRBJ2-6,CASSIDRLEDFGANVLTF
TRBV6-5,TRBJ2-5,CASISMETQYF
TRBV5-6,TRBJ2-1,CASSLGIYSYNEQFF
TRBV27,TRBJ2-1,CASRGASGSYNEQFF
TRBV10-3,TRBJ1-5,CAISSGTGGFQPQHF
TRBV2,TRBJ1-2,CASSDRGNYGYTF
TRBV7-2,TRBJ1-1,CASTREPNTEAFF
TRBV27,TRBJ1-5,CASSPFTRDQPQHF
TRBV5-4,TRBJ2-1,CASSLGRTRDEQFF
TRBV28,TRBJ1-2,CASNRGRPGYTF
TRBV5-6,TRBJ2-7,CASSLNHEQYF
TRBV5-1,TRBJ1-4,CASSFTGGGEKLFF
TRBV28,TRBJ2-1,CASSPSGGRVYNEQFF
TRBV19,TRBJ2-3,CAPWEGSTDTQYF
TRBV5-1,TRBJ2-1,CASSVLAGESYNEQFF
TRBV14,TRBJ1-2,CASSQESKGLYGYTF
TRBV19,TRBJ2-3,CASNATPRGTQYF
TRBV7-2,TRBJ1-2,CASSLGGDRGYTF
TRBV12-3/TRBV12-4,TRBJ2-2,CASSFPPPGELFF
TRBV27,TRBJ2-7,CASSLKSWGTYEQYF
TRBV15,TRBJ2-4,CATSRDDFRTSGTKNIQYF
TRBV24-1,TRBJ2-7,CATSDSVNEQYF
TRBV18,TRBJ2-7,CASSPEGYSYEQYF
TRBV14,TRBJ1-2,CASSQVIGGDGYTF
TRBV7-9,TRBJ2-3,CASSLLPSTDTQYF
TRBV5-1,TRBJ2-2,CASSWGTDGELFF
TRBV5-4,TRBJ2-4,CATSGDAKNIQYF
TRBV7-9,TRBJ1-3,CASSSNTGGNTIYF
TRBV19,TRBJ1-4,CASILFGPKNEKLFF